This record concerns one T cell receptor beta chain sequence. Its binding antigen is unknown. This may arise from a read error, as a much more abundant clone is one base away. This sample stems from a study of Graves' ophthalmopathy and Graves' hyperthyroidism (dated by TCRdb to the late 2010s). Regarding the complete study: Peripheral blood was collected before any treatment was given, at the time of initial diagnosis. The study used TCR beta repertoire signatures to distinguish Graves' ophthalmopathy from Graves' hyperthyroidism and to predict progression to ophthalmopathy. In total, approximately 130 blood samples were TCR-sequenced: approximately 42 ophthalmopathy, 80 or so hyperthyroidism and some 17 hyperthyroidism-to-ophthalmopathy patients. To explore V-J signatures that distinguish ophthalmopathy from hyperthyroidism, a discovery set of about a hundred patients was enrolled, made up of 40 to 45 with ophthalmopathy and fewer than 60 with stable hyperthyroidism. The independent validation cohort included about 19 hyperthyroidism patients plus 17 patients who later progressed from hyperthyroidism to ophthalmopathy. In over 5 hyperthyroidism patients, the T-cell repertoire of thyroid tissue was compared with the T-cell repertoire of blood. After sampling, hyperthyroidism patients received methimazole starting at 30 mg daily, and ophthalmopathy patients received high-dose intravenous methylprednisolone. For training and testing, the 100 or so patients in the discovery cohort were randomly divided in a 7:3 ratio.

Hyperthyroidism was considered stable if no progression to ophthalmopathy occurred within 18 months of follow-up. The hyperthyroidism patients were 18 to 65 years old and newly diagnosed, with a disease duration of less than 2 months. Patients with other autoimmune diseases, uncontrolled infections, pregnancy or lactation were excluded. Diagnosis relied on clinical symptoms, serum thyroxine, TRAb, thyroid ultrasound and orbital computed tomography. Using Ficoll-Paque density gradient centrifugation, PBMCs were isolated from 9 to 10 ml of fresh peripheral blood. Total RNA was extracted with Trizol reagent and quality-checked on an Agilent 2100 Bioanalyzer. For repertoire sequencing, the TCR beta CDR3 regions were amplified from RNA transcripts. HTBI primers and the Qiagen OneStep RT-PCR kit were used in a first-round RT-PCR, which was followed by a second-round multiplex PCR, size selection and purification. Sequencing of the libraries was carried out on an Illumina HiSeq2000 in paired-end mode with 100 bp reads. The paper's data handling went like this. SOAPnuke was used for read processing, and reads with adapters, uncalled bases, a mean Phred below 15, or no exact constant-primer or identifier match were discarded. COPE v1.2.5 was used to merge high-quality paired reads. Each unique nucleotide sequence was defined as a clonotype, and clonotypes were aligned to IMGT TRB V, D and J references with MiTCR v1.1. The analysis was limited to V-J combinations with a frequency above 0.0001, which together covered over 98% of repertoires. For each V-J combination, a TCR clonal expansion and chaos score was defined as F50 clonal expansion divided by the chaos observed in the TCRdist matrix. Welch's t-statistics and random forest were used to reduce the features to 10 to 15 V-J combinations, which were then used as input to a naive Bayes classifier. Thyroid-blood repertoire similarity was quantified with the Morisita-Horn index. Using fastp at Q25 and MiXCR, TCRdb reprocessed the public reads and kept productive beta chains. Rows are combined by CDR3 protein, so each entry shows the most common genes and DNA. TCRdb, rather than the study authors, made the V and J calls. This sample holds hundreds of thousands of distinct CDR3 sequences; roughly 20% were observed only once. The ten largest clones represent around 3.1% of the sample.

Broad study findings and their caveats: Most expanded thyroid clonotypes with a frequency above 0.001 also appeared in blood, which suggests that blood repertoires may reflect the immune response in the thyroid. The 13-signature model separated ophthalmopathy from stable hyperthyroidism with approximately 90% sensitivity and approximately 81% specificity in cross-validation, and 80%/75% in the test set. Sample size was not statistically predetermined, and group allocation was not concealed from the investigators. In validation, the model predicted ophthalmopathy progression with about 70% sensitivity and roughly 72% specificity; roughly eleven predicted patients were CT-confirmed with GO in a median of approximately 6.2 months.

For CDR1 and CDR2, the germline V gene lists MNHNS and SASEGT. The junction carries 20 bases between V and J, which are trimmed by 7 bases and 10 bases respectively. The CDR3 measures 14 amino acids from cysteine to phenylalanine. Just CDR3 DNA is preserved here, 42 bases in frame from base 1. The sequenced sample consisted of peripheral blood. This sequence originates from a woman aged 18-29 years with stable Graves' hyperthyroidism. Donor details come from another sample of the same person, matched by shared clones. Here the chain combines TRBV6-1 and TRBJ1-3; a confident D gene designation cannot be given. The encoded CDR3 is CASKPQHGRRTIYF. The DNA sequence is TGTGCCAGCAAACCACAACACGGGAGAAGGACCATATATTTT.